This T cell receptor (beta chain) was sequenced during a study of vaccination and CD4 T cells after COVID-19. Across the study: Stimulation used overlapping spike peptides from SARS-CoV-2, HCoV-NL63, HCoV-OC43 and HCoV-229E. Regarding the study as a whole: Convalescent patients displayed spike mono-reactivity in 304 of 307 vaccine-specific clones.

The assay that was used to sequence DNA from cultured CD4+ T cells was the Oncomine TCR Beta short-read assay. Each CDR3 protein is one row after TCRdb ran MiXCR on the PCR reads. The sample lists about 14,000 distinct CDR3 sequences, about 29% occurring once. The length of the CDR3 is 14 residues. Germline trimming cut 2 bases from V and 9 bases from J; bases unmatched to any gene: 4. CDR1 and CDR2 (germline): ENHRY, SYGVKD. Treatment meaning: roughly 10-day PBMC culture with coronavirus spike peptide pools or control peptides (ViraFEST assay). Peptide-pool expansion of antigen-specific T cells preceded TCR sequencing in ViraFEST. Of note for this clonotype: Its antigen is still unknown.

This TCR derives from a human donor with COVID-19. Input material: cultured CD4+ T cells from blood. The rearrangement links TRBV10-3 to TRBJ2-1, with 10 bases identical to TRBD1. CDR3 coding DNA: TGTGCCATCAGTGAGCGACAGGGGGCGGGTGAGCAGTTCTTC. Amino acid sequence: CAISERQGAGEQFF.